This T cell receptor beta chain was identified during a study of T cell repertoires in cytomegalovirus infection (dated by TCRdb to between 2019 and 2020). Regarding the complete study: The peptide stimulations were aimed at well-studied HLA-B-restricted epitopes as well as recently identified HLA-C-restricted CMV epitopes, whose presentation resists viral immunomodulation. The HLA type of each donor mattered for the analysis, because public TCR beta signatures pointed to carriage of CMV infection along with the matching HLA type. On the study overall, not on this receptor specifically: The ex vivo response was dominated by HLA-C-restricted CMV-specific TCR beta clonotypes, and the single most frequent clonotype in two of eight donors was supplied by these HLA-C-restricted clonotypes. In both this cohort and an independent cohort of 352 donors, the cumulative frequency of public TCR beta family members distinguished carriers of CMV infection plus the relevant HLA type.

The sample's treatment or condition label is to be understood as: in vitro stimulation with specific CMV peptide epitopes to enrich CMV-specific T cells. Regarding this clonotype: The antigen it recognizes is unknown. Per-base quality was not reported, and no clone a single base away is much larger than it.

Sequencing was performed on an Illumina HiSeq 1500. Using fastp at Q25 and MiXCR, TCRdb reprocessed the public reads and kept productive beta chains. Entries are consolidated by CDR3 protein sequence, retaining the most common genes and DNA. A total of tens of thousands of distinct CDR3 sequences appear in this sample, approximately 24% of them only once. The ten largest account for about 50% of the sample. At the junction V is shortened by 7 bases and J by 5 bases, with 13 bases in between. CDR3 length: 13 amino acids, cysteine to phenylalanine. Only CDR3 DNA remains: 39 bases, in frame from the first base.

The origin of this receptor is a human donor in good health (CMV status not recorded). Some clones in this sample may be carry-over from other donors' samples. The material was CD8+ T cells from cultured PBMCs, obtained from culture after CMV antigen stimulation. The chain couples TRBV12-3 or TRBV12-4 to TRBJ2-3, with an unclear D gene assignment. Here the CDR3 is given as CASTPGFKDTQYF. The DNA is as follows: TGTGCCAGCACCCCCGGGTTCAAAGATACGCAGTATTTT.